This T cell receptor beta chain was sequenced for a study of blood T cell repertoires in COVID-19. Sequencing used immunoSEQ multiplex PCR; TCRdb keeps in-frame clones, though not all of them. The profile shows about 270,000 clones, approximately 88% of them singletons. V dropped 6 bases and J dropped 7 bases, with 20 bases sitting between them. Germline V gene lookup returns CDR1 MNHEY and CDR2 SVGEGT. The CDR3 is 15 residues long. Sequenced: peripheral blood. The rearrangement uses TRBV6-2 or TRBV6-3 and TRBJ2-3; D gene uncertain. The receptor was isolated from a man aged 50 to 59 with acute or convalescent COVID-19. In DNA, the CDR3 is TGTGCCAGCAGCCCATTTGTAGCAGCCCAACATACGCAGTATTTT. It is translated as CASSPFVAAQHTQYF.